Below, 8 T cell receptor beta chains from the same sample are listed, as sequenced in a study of identical twins. Each CDR3 protein gets one entry after TCRdb re-called the 5' RACE reads with MiXCR. The sample carries 450,000 to 500,000 distinct CDR3 sequences, around an eighth recorded once. This sample was also put to use in a study of yellow fever vaccine responses in identical twins.

The sample taken for sequencing was CD4+ T cells sorted from blood. All receptors come from a woman between 18 and 29 years old in good health.

This clonotype was recorded a few times. The chain recombines TRBV6-5 with TRBJ2-2; D unclear. V dropped 0 bases and J dropped 0 bases, with 8 bases sitting between them. Per the germline V gene, CDR1 is MNHEY and CDR2 is SVGAGI. The CDR3 loop spans 16 amino acids. The CDR3 DNA reads TGTGCCAGCAGTTACTCCCTCCCTCCGAACACCGGGGAGCTGTTTTTT. Its translation is CASSYSLPPNTGELFF.

The chain recombines TRBV27 with TRBJ2-3; 9 bases are a match to TRBD2. This CDR3 has 16 residues. Germline trimming cut 5 bases from V and 5 bases from J; bases unmatched to any gene: 11. CDR1 is MNHEY and CDR2 is SMNVEV in the germline V gene (reference sequence). The DNA for the CDR3 is TGTGCCAGCAGTACGCGGCGGGAGGGAATAGGAGATACGCAGTATTTT. This translates into CASSTRREGIGDTQYF.

This clonotype showed up just a few times. The chain joins TRBV20-1 to TRBJ1-2, with TRBD1 as a possible D gene (5 bases). The CDR3 totals 14 residues. The germline V gene encodes CDR1 DFQATT and CDR2 SNEGSKA (reference sequence). With 1 base removed from V and 2 bases from J, the gap between germline ends came to 11 bases. The CDR3 DNA reads TGCAGTGCTAGAGGGGACGCGGAAAACTATGGCTACACCTTC. Translation gives CSARGDAENYGYTF.

A few counts support this clonotype. One junction end disagrees with the germline gene, perhaps due to a read error. The chain carries TRBV7-9 and TRBJ2-7, with unresolved D. The CDR3 runs 13 residues. Germline V gene lookup returns CDR1 SEHNR and CDR2 FQNEAQ (reference sequence). The CDR3 is CASSDQTIRALIF. The DNA of the CDR3 is TGTGCCAGCAGCGACCAGACCATTAGGGCCCTCATCTTC.

The chain joins TRBV15 to TRBJ2-7, with 9 bases fitting TRBD1. There are 14 residues in the CDR3. V was pared by 1 base and J by 4 bases, with 2 bases of the junction left unmatched. The germline gives CDR1 LNHNV, CDR2 YYDKDF (reference sequence). DNA for the CDR3: TGTGCCACCAGCAGAGGACAGGGGGAGTACGAGCAGTACTTC. It encodes CATSRGQGEYEQYF.

This clonotype occurred many times. The rearrangement uses TRBV4-1 and TRBJ1-2, with TRBD1 as a possible D gene (5 bases). Trimming stripped 2 bases from V and 3 bases from J, with 7 bases between. The CDR3 is made up of 13 amino acids. Germline lookup yields CDR1 MGHRA and CDR2 YSYEKL. Here the CDR3 DNA reads TGCGCCAGCAGCCAACAGGGAGACTATGGCTACACCTTC. Protein sequence: CASSQQGDYGYTF.

This clonotype was seen a handful of times. The chain recombines TRBV6-2 or TRBV6-3 with TRBJ2-7; tentative D call: TRBD1 (6 bases). V lost 5 bases and J 0 bases, leaving 11 bases between the germline ends. The CDR3 length is 14 residues. Germline values: CDR1 MNHEY, CDR2 SVGEGT. The CDR3 DNA is TGTGCCAGCAGTAAAGGGGACACCTCCTACGAGCAGTACTTC. It codes for CASSKGDTSYEQYF.

This clonotype has only a few counts. This chain links TRBV2 with TRBJ1-4, with a possible D match to TRBD1 (6 bases). Germline CDR1 and CDR2: SNHLY and FYNNEI. V gave up 6 bases and J gave up 10 bases, with 21 bases separating them. CDR3 size: 15 residues. CDR3 in DNA: TGTGCCAGCAGAAACCCTTCGACAGGATCGGGAAAACTGTTTTTT. Amino acid sequence: CASRNPSTGSGKLFF.